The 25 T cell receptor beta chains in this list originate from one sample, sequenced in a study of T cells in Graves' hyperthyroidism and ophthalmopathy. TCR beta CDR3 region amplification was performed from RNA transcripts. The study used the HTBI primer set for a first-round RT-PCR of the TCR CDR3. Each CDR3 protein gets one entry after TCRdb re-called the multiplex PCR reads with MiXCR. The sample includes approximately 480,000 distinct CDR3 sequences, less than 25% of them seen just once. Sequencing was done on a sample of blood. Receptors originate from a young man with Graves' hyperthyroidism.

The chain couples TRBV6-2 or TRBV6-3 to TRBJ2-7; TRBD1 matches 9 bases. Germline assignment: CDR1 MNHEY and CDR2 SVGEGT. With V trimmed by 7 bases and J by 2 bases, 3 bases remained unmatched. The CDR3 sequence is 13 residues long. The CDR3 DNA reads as TGTGCCAGCAAGGACAGGGGACCCTACGAGCAGTACTTC. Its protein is CASKDRGPYEQYF.

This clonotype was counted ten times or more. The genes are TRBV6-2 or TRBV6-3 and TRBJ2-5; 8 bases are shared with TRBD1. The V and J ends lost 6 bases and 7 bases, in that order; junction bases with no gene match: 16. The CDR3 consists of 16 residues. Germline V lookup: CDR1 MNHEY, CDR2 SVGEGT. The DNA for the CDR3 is TGTGCCAGCAGATCAGGGGGCTCCGGGTCCGGCGGGACCCAGTACTTC. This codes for CASRSGGSGSGGTQYF.

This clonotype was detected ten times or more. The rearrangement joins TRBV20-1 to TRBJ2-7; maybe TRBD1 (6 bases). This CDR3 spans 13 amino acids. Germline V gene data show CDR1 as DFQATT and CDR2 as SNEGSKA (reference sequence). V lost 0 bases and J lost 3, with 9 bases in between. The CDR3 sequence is CSARDTGNYEQYF. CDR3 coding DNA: TGCAGTGCTAGAGATACAGGGAACTACGAGCAGTACTTC.

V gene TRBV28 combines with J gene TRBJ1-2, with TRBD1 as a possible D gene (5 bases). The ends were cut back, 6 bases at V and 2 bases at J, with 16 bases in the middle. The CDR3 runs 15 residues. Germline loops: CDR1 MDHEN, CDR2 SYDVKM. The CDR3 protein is CASRPDEGINYGYTF. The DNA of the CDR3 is TGTGCCAGCAGACCGGACGAGGGGATCAACTATGGCTACACCTTC.

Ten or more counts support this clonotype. CDR3: CASSFQDSYGYTF. DNA of the CDR3: TGTGCCAGCAGTTTCCAGGACAGTTATGGCTACACCTTC. This chain connects TRBV12-3 or TRBV12-4 to TRBJ1-2, with D perhaps TRBD1 (6 bases). There are 13 residues in the CDR3. V was cut by 3 bases and J by 5 bases, with 10 bases left in between.

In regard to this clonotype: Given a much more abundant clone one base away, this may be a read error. CDR3 DNA: TGCAGTGCTACAAGGGGGGACTCTCAAGAGACCAAGTACTTC. Encoded protein: CSATRGDSQETKYF. The chain links TRBV20-1 to TRBJ2-5, with D possibly called TRBD1 or TRBD2 (6 bases each). The germline V gene encodes CDR1 DFQATT and CDR2 SNEGSKA (reference sequence). This CDR3 comprises 14 residues.

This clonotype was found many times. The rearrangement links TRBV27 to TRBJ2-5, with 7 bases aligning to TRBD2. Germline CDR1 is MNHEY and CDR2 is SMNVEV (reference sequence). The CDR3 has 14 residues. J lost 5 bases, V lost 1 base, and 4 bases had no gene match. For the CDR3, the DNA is TGTGCCAGCAGTTTATACGGGGGGTGGGAGACCCAGTACTTC. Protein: CASSLYGGWETQYF.

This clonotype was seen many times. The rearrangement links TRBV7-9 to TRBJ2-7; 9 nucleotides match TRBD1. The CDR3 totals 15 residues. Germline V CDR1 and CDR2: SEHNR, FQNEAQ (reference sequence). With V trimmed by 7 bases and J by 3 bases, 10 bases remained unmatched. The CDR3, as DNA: TGTGCCAGCAACGGTGCTGGGACAGGGAACTACGAGCAGTACTTC. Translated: CASNGAGTGNYEQYF.

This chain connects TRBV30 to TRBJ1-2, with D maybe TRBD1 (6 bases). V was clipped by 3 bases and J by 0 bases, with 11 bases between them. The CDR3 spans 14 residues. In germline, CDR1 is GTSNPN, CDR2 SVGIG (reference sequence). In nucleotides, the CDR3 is TGTGCCTGGAGCGGGGGCAGGACTAACTATGGCTACACCTTC. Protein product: CAWSGGRTNYGYTF.

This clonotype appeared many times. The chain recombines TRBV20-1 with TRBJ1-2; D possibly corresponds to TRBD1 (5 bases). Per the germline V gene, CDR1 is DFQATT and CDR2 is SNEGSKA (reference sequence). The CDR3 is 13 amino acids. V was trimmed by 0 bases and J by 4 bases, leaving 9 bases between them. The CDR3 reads CSARDGGSYGYTF. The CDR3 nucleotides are TGCAGTGCTAGAGATGGGGGTTCCTATGGCTACACCTTC.

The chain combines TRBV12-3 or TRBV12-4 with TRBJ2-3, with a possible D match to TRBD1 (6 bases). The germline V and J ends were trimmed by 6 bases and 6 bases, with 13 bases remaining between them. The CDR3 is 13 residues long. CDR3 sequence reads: CASSLGQSDTQYF. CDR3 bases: TGTGCCAGCAGCCTCGGACAGTCGGATACGCAGTATTTT.

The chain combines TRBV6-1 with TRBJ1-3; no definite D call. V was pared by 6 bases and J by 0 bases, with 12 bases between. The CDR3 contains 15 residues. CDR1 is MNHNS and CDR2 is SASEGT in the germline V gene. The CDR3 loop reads CASRRHIASGNTIYF. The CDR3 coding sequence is TGTGCCAGCAGACGCCACATTGCCTCTGGAAACACCATATATTTT.

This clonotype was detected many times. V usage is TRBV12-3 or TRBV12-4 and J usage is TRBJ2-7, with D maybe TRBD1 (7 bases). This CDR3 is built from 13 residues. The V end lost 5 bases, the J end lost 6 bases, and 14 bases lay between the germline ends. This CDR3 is CASSIGGGGEQYF. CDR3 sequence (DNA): TGTGCCAGCAGTATTGGAGGGGGCGGCGAGCAGTACTTC.

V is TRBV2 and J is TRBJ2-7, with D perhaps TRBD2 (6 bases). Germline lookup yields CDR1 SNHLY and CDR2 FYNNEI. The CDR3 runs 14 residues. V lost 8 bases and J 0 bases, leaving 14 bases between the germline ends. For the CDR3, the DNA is TGTGCCAGCCGGAGGCGGGGCCCCTCCTACGAGCAGTACTTC. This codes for CASRRRGPSYEQYF.

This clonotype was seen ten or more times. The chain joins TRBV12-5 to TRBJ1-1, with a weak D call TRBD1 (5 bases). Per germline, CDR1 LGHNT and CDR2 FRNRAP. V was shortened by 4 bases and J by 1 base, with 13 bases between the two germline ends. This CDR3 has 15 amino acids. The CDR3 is CASGSLPGGNTEAFF. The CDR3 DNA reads TGTGCTAGTGGTTCCCTCCCCGGGGGGAACACTGAAGCTTTCTTT.

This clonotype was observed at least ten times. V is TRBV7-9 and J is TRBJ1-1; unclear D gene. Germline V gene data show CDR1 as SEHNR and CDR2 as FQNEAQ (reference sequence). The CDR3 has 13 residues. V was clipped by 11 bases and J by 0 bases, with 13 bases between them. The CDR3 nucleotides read TGTGCCCCCGGAAGGGATATGAACACTGAAGCTTTCTTT. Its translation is CAPGRDMNTEAFF. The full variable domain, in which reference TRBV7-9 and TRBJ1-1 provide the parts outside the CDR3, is DTGVSQNPRHKITKRGQNVTFRCDPISEHNRLYWYRQTLGQGPEFLTYFQNEAQLEKSRLLSDRFSAERPKGSFSTLEIQRTEQGDSAMYLCAPGRDMNTEAFFGQGTRLTVV.

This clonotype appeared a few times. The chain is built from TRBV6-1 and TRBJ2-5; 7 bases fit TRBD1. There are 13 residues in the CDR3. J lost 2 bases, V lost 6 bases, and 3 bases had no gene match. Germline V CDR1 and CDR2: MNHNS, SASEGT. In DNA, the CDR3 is TGTGCCAGCAGAGTGGACAGGCAAGAGACCCAGTACTTC. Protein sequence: CASRVDRQETQYF.

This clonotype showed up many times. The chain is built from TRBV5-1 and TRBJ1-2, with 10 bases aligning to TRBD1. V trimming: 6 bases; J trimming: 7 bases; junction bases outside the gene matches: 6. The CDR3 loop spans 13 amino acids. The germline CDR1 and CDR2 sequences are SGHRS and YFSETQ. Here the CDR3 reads CASTTGGAGGYTF. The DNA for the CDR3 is TGCGCCAGCACGACAGGGGGCGCAGGTGGCTACACCTTC.

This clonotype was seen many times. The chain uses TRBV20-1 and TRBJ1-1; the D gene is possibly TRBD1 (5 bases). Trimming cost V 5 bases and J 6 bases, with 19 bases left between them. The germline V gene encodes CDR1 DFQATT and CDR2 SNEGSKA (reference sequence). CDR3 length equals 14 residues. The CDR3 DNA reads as TGCAGTGCTCCGAGGGCGGGGGTGGGCGCTGAAGCTTTCTTT. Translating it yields CSAPRAGVGAEAFF.

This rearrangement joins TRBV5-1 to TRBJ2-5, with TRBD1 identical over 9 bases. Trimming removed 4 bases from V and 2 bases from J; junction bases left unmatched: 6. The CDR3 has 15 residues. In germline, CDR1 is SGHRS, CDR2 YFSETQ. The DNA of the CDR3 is TGCGCCAGCAGCGCGGACAGGGGCCGGCAAGAGACCCAGTACTTC. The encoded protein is CASSADRGRQETQYF.

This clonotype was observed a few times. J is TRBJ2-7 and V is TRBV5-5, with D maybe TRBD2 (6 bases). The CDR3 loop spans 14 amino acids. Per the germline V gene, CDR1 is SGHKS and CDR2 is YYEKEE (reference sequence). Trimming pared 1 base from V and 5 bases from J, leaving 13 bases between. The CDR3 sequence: CASSLRGSLHEQYF. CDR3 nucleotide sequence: TGTGCCAGCAGCTTGCGGGGGAGTCTTCACGAGCAGTACTTC.

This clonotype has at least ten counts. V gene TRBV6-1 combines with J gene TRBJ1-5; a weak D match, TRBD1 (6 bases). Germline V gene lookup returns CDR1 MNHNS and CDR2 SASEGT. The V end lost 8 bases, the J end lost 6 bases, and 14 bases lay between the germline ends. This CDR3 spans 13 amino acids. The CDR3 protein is CASSWGAIQPQHF. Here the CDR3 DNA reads TGTGCCAGCTCCTGGGGGGCGATTCAGCCCCAGCATTTT.

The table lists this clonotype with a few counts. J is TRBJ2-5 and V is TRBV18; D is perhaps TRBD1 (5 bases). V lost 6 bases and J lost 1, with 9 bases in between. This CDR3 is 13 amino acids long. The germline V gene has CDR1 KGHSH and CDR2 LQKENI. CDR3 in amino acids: CASSDNLQETQYF. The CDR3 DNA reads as TGTGCCAGCTCGGACAACCTCCAAGAGACCCAGTACTTC.

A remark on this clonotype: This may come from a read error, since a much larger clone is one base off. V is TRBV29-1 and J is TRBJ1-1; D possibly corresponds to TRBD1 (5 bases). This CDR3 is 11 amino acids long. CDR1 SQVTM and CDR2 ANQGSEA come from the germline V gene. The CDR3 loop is CSVGIGRGACF. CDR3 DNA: TGCAGCGTTGGTATAGGTAGAGGGGCTTGTTTT. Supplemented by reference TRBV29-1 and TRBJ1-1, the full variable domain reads SAVISQKPSRDICQRGTSLTIQCQVDSQVTMMFWYRQQPGQSLTLIATANQGSEATYESGFVIDKFPISRPNLTFSTLTVSNMSPEDSSIYLCSVGIGRGACFGQGTRLTVV.

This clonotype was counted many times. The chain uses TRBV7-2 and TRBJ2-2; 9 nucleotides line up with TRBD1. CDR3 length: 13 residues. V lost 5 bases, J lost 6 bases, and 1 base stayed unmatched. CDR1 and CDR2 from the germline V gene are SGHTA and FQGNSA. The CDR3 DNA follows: TGTGCCAGCAGCGGGGACAGGGCCGGGGAGCTGTTTTTT. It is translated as CASSGDRAGELFF. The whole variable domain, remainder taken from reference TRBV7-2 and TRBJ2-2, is GAGVSQSPSNKVTEKGKDVELRCDPISGHTALYWYRQSLGQGLEFLIYFQGNSAPDKSGLPSDRFSAERTGGSVSTLTIQRTQQEDSAVYLCASSGDRAGELFFGEGSRLTVL.